This TCR beta chain was retrieved from a study of blood T cell repertoires in COVID-19. Study context: Acute and convalescent COVID-19 specimens originated in the United States, Italy and Spain. Sources were T cells, B-cell-depleted T cells, or PBMCs; the material itself was cDNA or gDNA.

Seattle participants joined during active infection and were tracked over time. In the original analysis: Reference gene primer amplification in the assay estimated nucleated cell counts. The data were produced by immunoSEQ multiplex PCR, yet TCRdb's version contains in-frame clones alone and is incomplete. Clonal size and the V and J genes are those of that table, whereas D and trimming came from the DNA. This table has approximately 80,000 clones, 75% to 85% appearing once. The germline V gene encodes CDR1 SEHNR and CDR2 FQNEAQ (reference sequence). The J segment lost 2 bases and the V segment lost 1 base, leaving 0 bases of the junction unmatched. The CDR3 extends over 15 amino acids.

Material: peripheral blood. The chain employs TRBV7-9 and TRBJ1-3; 9 bases agree with TRBD1. The clonotype comes from a man aged 50-60 years with COVID-19, enrolled during active disease. The CDR3 DNA is TGTGCCAGCAGCTTAGGACAGGGGGCTGGAAACACCATATATTTT. This sequence encodes CASSLGQGAGNTIYF. Drawing the rest from reference TRBV7-9 and TRBJ1-3, the complete variable domain is DTGVSQNPRHKITKRGQNVTFRCDPISEHNRLYWYRQTLGQGPEFLTYFQNEAQLEKSRLLSDRFSAERPKGSFSTLEIQRTEQGDSAMYLCASSLGQGAGNTIYFGEGSWLTVV.